What follows are 14 T cell receptor beta chains derived from one specimen sequenced in a study of blood T cell repertoires in COVID-19. Assay: immunoSEQ multiplex PCR; the TCRdb copy retains only in-frame clones and omits some. The sample lists about 70,000 clones, about three quarters occurring once. Sequenced input: peripheral blood. The receptors were gathered from a human donor in a cohort sampled during active COVID-19.

This chain uses TRBV9 with TRBJ1-2, with 9 bases that match TRBD1. Per germline, CDR1 SGDLS and CDR2 YYNGEE. The CDR3 extends over 15 amino acids. V was clipped by 4 bases and J by 6 bases; unmatched bases: 10. CDR3 region: CASSPLTWTGDGYTF. CDR3 sequence (DNA): TGTGCCAGCAGCCCATTGACGTGGACAGGGGATGGCTACACCTTC.

J is TRBJ1-2 and V is TRBV7-9; tentative D call: TRBD1 (6 bases). In germline, CDR1 is SEHNR, CDR2 FQNEAQ (reference sequence). The CDR3 is made up of 12 amino acids. Deletions cut 5 bases from V and 6 bases from J, with 10 bases between. The CDR3 region has the DNA TGTGCCAGCAGCCGGACAGACGATGGCTACACCTTC. It is translated as CASSRTDDGYTF.

This chain connects TRBV5-1 to TRBJ2-1, with no clear D. Trimming shortened V by 0 bases and J by 5 bases, and 12 bases separated the two germline ends. Germline loops: CDR1 SGHRS, CDR2 YFSETQ. The CDR3 spans 15 residues. The CDR3 here is CASSLDSGWNNEQFF. In DNA, the CDR3 is TGCGCCAGCAGCTTGGATTCAGGTTGGAACAATGAGCAGTTCTTC.

V and J are TRBV6-6 and TRBJ1-2; D is unresolved. Per germline, CDR1 MNHNY and CDR2 SVGAGI (reference sequence). The length of the CDR3 is 11 residues. V was cut by 2 bases and J by 8 bases, with 6 bases left in between. The CDR3 loop is CASSYGRGYTF. The CDR3 DNA is TGTGCCAGCAGTTACGGGAGGGGCTACACCTTC.

The chain uses TRBV6-5 and TRBJ2-3; D gene unclear. V was pared by 4 bases and J by 3 bases, with 8 bases between. From germline, CDR1 is MNHEY and CDR2 SVGAGI. CDR3 length equals 13 residues. CDR3 sequence (DNA): TGTGCCAGCAGTTTTGTCAGGACAGATACGCAGTATTTT. It codes for CASSFVRTDTQYF.

This clone turned up a few times. This rearrangement joins TRBV7-3 to TRBJ1-6; maybe TRBD1 (6 bases). The CDR3 extends over 14 amino acids. Germline V CDR1 and CDR2: SGHTA, FQGTGA. V was cut by 4 bases and J by 4 bases, with 8 bases left in between. The CDR3 here is CASSSTGYNSPLHF. Written as DNA, the CDR3 is TGTGCCAGCAGCTCGACAGGTTATAATTCACCCCTCCACTTT. The complete variable domain, with remaining parts taken from reference TRBV7-3 and TRBJ1-6, reads GAGVSQTPSNKVTEKGKYVELRCDPISGHTALYWYRQSLGQGPEFLIYFQGTGAADDSGLPNDRFFAVRPEGSVSTLKIQRTERGDSAVYLCASSSTGYNSPLHFGNGTRLTVT.

CDR3 sequence reads: CASSFNRELRYTF. CDR3 nucleotides: TGTGCCAGCAGCTTCAACAGGGAGTTACGCTACACCTTC. This chain links TRBV7-2 with TRBJ1-2, with D tentatively TRBD1 (6 bases). Trimming cost V 3 bases and J 9 bases, with 14 bases left between them. From germline, CDR1 is SGHTA and CDR2 FQGNSA. This CDR3 has 13 residues. Supplemented by reference TRBV7-2 and TRBJ1-2, the full variable domain reads GAGVSQSPSNKVTEKGKDVELRCDPISGHTALYWYRQSLGQGLEFLIYFQGNSAPDKSGLPSDRFSAERTGGSVSTLTIQRTQQEDSAVYLCASSFNRELRYTFGSGTRLTVV.

This clone occurred once. V usage is TRBV15 and J usage is TRBJ2-7; perhaps TRBD1 as D (6 bases). Germline V gives CDR1 LNHNV, CDR2 YYDKDF (reference sequence). Trimming took off 1 base at V and 4 bases at J, with 14 bases between the two ends. The CDR3 runs to 15 residues. This CDR3 reads CATSRVGTLWYEQYF. DNA for the CDR3: TGTGCCACCAGCAGAGTCGGGACACTTTGGTACGAGCAGTACTTC.

The chain joins TRBV6-5 to TRBJ2-2; D possibly corresponds to TRBD1 (6 bases). Deletions cut 8 bases from V and 5 bases from J, with 12 bases between. The CDR3 extends over 13 amino acids. Germline loops: CDR1 MNHEY, CDR2 SVGAGI. CDR3 sequence: CASQGIGTGELFF. The CDR3 DNA is TGTGCCAGCCAGGGGATAGGGACCGGGGAGCTGTTTTTT.

V gene TRBV7-2 combines with J gene TRBJ1-6; 7 bases are a match to TRBD1. Germline V gene sequence: CDR1 SGHTA, CDR2 FQGNSA. The V and J ends lost 5 bases and 9 bases, in that order; junction bases with no gene match: 4. The CDR3 spans 13 residues. CDR3 in DNA: TGTGCCAGCAGCACCCGACAGGGTTCACCCCTCCACTTT. This sequence encodes CASSTRQGSPLHF.

This chain joins TRBV7-9 and TRBJ1-5, with a possible D match to TRBD1 (6 bases). The CDR3 spans 13 residues. Germline CDR1 is SEHNR and CDR2 is FQNEAQ (reference sequence). The germline V and J ends were trimmed by 5 bases and 7 bases, with 12 bases remaining between them. CDR3 in DNA: TGTGCCAGCAGCGGGGACATCACCCAGCCCCAGCATTTT. Translating gives CASSGDITQPQHF. The full variable domain, in which reference TRBV7-9 and TRBJ1-5 provide the parts outside the CDR3, is DTGVSQNPRHKITKRGQNVTFRCDPISEHNRLYWYRQTLGQGPEFLTYFQNEAQLEKSRLLSDRFSAERPKGSFSTLEIQRTEQGDSAMYLCASSGDITQPQHFGDGTRLSIL.

The gene calls are TRBV7-9 and TRBJ2-7; 9 bases align to TRBD1. The CDR3 sequence is 15 residues long. J gave up 2 bases and V 5 bases, and 7 bases lay outside the gene matches. Germline CDR1 and CDR2: SEHNR and FQNEAQ (reference sequence). Here the CDR3 reads CASSPGQGKTYEQYF. The CDR3, as DNA: TGTGCCAGCAGCCCCGGACAGGGGAAGACCTACGAGCAGTACTTC.

This clone was counted once. This chain connects TRBV30 to TRBJ1-2, with 8 bases lining up with TRBD1. This CDR3 has 13 residues. V shed 5 bases, J shed 6 bases, and the junction held 8 bases outside the gene matches. The germline V gene encodes CDR1 GTSNPN and CDR2 SVGIG (reference sequence). The CDR3 DNA is TGTGCCTGGCTTGACAGGGGAACAGATGGCTACACCTTC. This translates into CAWLDRGTDGYTF.

In its sample, this clone was seen a few times. The CDR3, as DNA: TGTGCCAGCAGCTTAATGTGGCCCGAGCAGTACTTC. Its translation: CASSLMWPEQYF. This rearrangement joins TRBV7-9 to TRBJ2-7; D gene unclear. The V gene lost 2 bases and the J gene lost 6 bases, with 8 bases spanning the gap. CDR3 length: 12 amino acids. Germline lookup yields CDR1 SEHNR and CDR2 FQNEAQ (reference sequence).